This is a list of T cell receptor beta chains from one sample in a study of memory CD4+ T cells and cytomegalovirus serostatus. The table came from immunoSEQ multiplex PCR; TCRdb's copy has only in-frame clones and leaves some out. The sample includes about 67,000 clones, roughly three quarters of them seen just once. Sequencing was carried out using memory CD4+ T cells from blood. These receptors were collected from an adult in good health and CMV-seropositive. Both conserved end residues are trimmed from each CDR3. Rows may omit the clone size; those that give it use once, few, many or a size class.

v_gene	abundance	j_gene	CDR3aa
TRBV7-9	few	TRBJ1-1	ASSAYRTGGADTEAF
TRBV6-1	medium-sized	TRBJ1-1	ASRAGGYTEAF
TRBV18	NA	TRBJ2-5	ASSPQPGETQY
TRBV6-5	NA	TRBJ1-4	ASSYSGSTTNEKLF
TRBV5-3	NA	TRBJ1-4	ARSLEIGQANGAANEKLF
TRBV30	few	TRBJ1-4	AWSAGYGEKLF
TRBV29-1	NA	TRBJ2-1	SVWDYNEQF
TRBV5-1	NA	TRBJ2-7	ASSRSGTGFYEQY
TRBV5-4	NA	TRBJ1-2	ASGGRAGGYT
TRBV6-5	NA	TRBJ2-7	ASSYDSYEQY
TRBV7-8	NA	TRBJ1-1	ASSLVGEAF
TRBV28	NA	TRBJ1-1	ASSLPRTDTEAF
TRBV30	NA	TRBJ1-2	AWSASPGGYT
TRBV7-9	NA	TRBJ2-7	ASSLGGQSYEQY
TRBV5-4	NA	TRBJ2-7	ASSSQGSAYEQY
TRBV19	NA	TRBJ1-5	ASSIGKGGQPQH
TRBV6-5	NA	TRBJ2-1	ASSPGTIGIEQF
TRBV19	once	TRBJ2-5	ASSIGGLAGETQY
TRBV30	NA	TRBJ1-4	AWSGPMGEKLF
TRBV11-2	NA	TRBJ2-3	ASSLKGGSTDTQY
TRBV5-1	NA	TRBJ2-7	ASSFGGPTYEQY
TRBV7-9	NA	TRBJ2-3	ASSLVDTQY
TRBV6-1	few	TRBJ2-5	ASSEGQGETQY
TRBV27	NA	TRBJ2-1	AAQELAGANEQF
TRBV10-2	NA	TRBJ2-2	ASSSWGTTGELF
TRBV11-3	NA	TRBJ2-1	ASSFFGLADNEQF
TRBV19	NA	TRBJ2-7	ASSRQAYYEQY
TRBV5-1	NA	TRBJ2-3	ASSLVLAGGTDTQY
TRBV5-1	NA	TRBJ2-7	ASSQEGGGLLYEQY
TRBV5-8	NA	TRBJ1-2	ASSLHGYT
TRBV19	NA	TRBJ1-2	ASKIEGRDGYT
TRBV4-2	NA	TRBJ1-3	ASSQDSAGADGGNTIY
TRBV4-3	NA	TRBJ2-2	ASSQPEGGRELF
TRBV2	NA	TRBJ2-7	ASSEGGVPYEQY
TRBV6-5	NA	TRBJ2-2	ASRGRAGELF